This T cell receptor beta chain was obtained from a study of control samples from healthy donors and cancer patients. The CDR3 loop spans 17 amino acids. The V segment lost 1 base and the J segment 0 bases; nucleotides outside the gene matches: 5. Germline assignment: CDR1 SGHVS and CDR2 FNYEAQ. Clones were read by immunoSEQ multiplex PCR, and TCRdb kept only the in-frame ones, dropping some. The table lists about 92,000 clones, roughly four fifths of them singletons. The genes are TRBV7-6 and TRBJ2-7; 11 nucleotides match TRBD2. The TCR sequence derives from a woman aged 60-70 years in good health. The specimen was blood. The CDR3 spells CASSLGVAGGSSYEQYF. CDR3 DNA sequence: TGTGCCAGCAGCTTAGGGGTAGCGGGAGGGAGCTCCTACGAGCAGTACTTC.